This T cell receptor (beta chain) was identified in a study of T-cell memory formation after mild COVID-19. Study-wide results and caveats: CD4+ bias marked clones expanding day 15 to 37, unlike balanced contracting clones.

The junction had 12 bases not matched to a gene; V was cut back by 3 bases and J by 3 bases. CDR1 is SQVTM and CDR2 is ANQGSEA in the germline V gene. CDR3 size: 16 residues. TCRdb independently ran MiXCR on the 5' RACE reads; one entry per CDR3 protein. The table shows about 560,000 distinct CDR3 sequences, with less than 25% occurring only once. This clonotype was found a few times. Its specificity is not known. Material for sequencing was PBMCs or a T cell subset sorted from them (not recorded which). The chain has TRBV29-1 and TRBJ2-7, with 9 bases fitting TRBD2. The TCR originated in an adult woman who had mild COVID-19 (a few samples of this study predate the infection). Cell type and time point are not known. The DNA for the CDR3 is TGCAGCGTTGATGGGCTAGCGGGACCGCTCGACTACGAGCAGTACTTC. This translates into CSVDGLAGPLDYEQYF.